There are a few counts of the clone carrying this T cell receptor (beta chain). The antigen remains unidentified. The beta constant-region primer was an equimolar mix of two oligonucleotides covering TRBC1 and TRBC2. The ligated cDNA underwent four PCR rounds using SP2 and nested alpha and beta constant-region primers. TCRdb fed the UMI-ligation and nested PCR reads into MiXCR, producing one record per CDR3 protein. The sample yields roughly 83,000 distinct CDR3 sequences, 11% seen once. CMV status came from CD4+ T cell IFNgamma after overnight CMV lysate stimulation of fresh PBMCs. Four subsets defined by CD45RA and CD27 were sorted after CD3, CD4, CD8 and live/dead staining. This sample is drawn from a study of naive and memory T cell subsets. Findings of the study overall: Over 95% of naive TCR sequences appeared only once, unlike memory subsets. Especially in CD8 cells, naive repertoires contained a few larger clonotypes, possibly CD45RA-re-expressing memory cells.

J lost 2 bases, V lost 2 bases, and 4 bases had no gene match. The CDR3 length is 15 residues. Looked up from germline, CDR1 is SGHTA and CDR2 is FQGNSA. The TCR originated in a human donor in good health. The sequenced sample was naive CD4+ T cells from blood. The chain carries TRBV7-2 and TRBJ2-7; 9 bases line up with TRBD1. The CDR3 DNA sequence: TGTGCCAGCAGCTTAACCCGACAGGGGGCCTACGAGCAGTACTTC. Translating it yields CASSLTRQGAYEQYF.